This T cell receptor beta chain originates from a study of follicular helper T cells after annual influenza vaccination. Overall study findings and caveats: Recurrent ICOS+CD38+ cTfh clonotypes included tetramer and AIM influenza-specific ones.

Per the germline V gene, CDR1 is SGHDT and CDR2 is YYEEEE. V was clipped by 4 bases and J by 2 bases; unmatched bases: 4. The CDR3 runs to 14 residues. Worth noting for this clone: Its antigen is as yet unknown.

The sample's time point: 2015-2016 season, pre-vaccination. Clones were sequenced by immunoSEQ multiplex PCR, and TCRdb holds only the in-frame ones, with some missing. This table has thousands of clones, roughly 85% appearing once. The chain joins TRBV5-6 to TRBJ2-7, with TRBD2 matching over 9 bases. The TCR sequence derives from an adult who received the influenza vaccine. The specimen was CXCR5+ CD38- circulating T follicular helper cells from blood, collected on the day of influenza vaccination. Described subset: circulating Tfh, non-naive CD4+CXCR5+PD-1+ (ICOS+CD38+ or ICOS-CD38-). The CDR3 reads CASSRTSVPYEQYF. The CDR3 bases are TGTGCCAGCAGCCGGACTAGCGTACCCTACGAGCAGTACTTC.